The clone carrying this TCR beta chain has just a few counts. The antigen remains undetermined. This sample stems from a study of T-cell reconstitution after alpha-beta-depleted transplantation in children. Trimming removed 6 bases at V and 3 bases at J, with 24 bases between. The CDR3 runs to 17 residues. CDR1 and CDR2 from the germline V gene are DFQATT and SNEGSKA (reference sequence). General study points: Among T cells one year after transplant, newly produced cells accounted for most counts and diversity. Diversity of TCRbeta at day 60 was high in some patients, arising from surviving recipient T cells and thymic progenitors. Several hundred rapidly expanded clones from non-depleted graft cells reportedly supplied alpha-beta T cells about two months post-transplant.

Preparing the TCRbeta library involved the use of unique molecular identifiers. One entry per CDR3 protein results from TCRdb running MiXCR on the PCR reads. The table has hundreds of thousands of distinct CDR3 sequences, about 12% seen once. Sequenced material: PBMCs, taken before TCRalphabeta/CD19-depleted stem cell transplant. This chain uses TRBV20-1 with TRBJ1-3; no reliable D call. The TCR was taken from a girl aged 2-9 years with congenital amegakaryocytic thrombocytopenia, due to receive a stem cell transplant. The CDR3 spells CSATGYLAGRGGNTIYF. CDR3 nucleotide sequence: TGCAGTGCCACGGGTTACCTGGCCGGTCGCGGTGGAAACACCATATATTTT.